This T cell receptor beta chain was recorded in a study of blood T cell repertoires in COVID-19. Germline CDR1 and CDR2: SGHTA and FQGNSA. This CDR3 contains 16 residues. Deletions cut 1 base from V and 5 bases from J, with 17 bases between. Measured with immunoSEQ multiplex PCR; TCRdb has only the in-frame clones, and not every one. The sample carries about 230,000 clones, roughly 91% recorded once. The chain carries TRBV7-2 and TRBJ2-5; D possibly corresponds to TRBD2 (6 bases). Sequenced sample: PBMCs or T cells enriched from blood (not recorded which). The TCR originated in a woman in her thirties with acute COVID-19. For the CDR3, the DNA is TGTGCCAGCAGCTTAGGGGAGGTAGCTATTAGGGAGACCCAGTACTTC. Translated, it gives CASSLGEVAIRETQYF.